These T cell receptor beta chains were read from a single sample in a study of T cell repertoires in cytomegalovirus infection. MiXCR, applied by TCRdb to the reads, yields one record per CDR3 protein. The repertoire holds under 250,000 distinct CDR3 sequences, roughly an eighth seen once, with 1.5% to 2% in the top ten. The material sequenced was PBMCs. The receptor source for this set is a human donor in good health (CMV status not recorded). Some clones in this sample may be carry-over from other donors' samples. The CDR3 runs from the conserved cysteine through the conserved F or W. The order of the fields is D gene, clone size, V gene, J gene, CDR3 protein, CDR3 DNA. The D gene is left open where the match is weak. Clone sizes are given selectively: once, few, many, or a class where the clone is expanded.

TRBD1	.	TRBV28	TRBJ1-3	CASSTGTVRANTIYF	TGTGCCAGCAGTACCGGGACAGTAAGGGCAAACACCATATATTTT
.	.	TRBV19	TRBJ1-1	CASSLSFRNTEAFF	TGTGCCAGTAGTCTTTCCTTTCGAAACACTGAAGCTTTCTTT
TRBD1	many	TRBV7-2	TRBJ1-4	CASSFPRQGGNEKLFF	TGTGCCAGCAGCTTTCCCCGACAGGGGGGCAATGAAAAACTGTTTTTT
.	.	TRBV28	TRBJ2-3	CASSLGVSSTDTQYF	TGTGCCAGCAGTTTGGGGGTTTCTAGCACAGATACGCAGTATTTT
TRBD2	many	TRBV7-3	TRBJ2-5	CATGLGTSGSRDQETQYF	TGTGCCACCGGTTTAGGGACTAGCGGGAGTCGGGACCAAGAGACCCAGTACTTC
.	many	TRBV7-2	TRBJ1-3	CASSLVGGPSGNTIYF	TGTGCCAGCAGCTTGGTGGGCGGACCCTCTGGAAACACCATATATTTT
.	.	TRBV28	TRBJ2-3	CASSASGDADTQYF	TGTGCCAGCAGTGCATCAGGGGACGCAGATACGCAGTATTTT
.	few	TRBV7-2	TRBJ1-2	CASSIQAVTGYTF	TGTGCCAGCAGCATACAGGCCGTAACGGGCTACACCTTC
.	many	TRBV6-2/TRBV6-3	TRBJ2-2	CASSYSRRTNTGELFF	TGTGCCAGCAGTTACTCGAGACGGACGAACACCGGGGAGCTGTTTTTT
TRBD1	.	TRBV7-9	TRBJ2-7	CASRTGTGGTYEQYF	TGTGCCAGCCGGACTGGGACAGGGGGGACCTACGAGCAGTACTTC
.	many	TRBV6-1	TRBJ1-1	CATVGQLNTEAFF	TGTGCCACCGTCGGGCAGCTGAACACTGAAGCTTTCTTT
TRBD1	many	TRBV28	TRBJ1-2	CASSFQGAYGYTF	TGTGCCAGCAGTTTTCAGGGGGCCTATGGCTACACCTTC
TRBD2	few	TRBV7-2	TRBJ2-1	CASSSDSGGAFNEQFF	TGTGCCAGCAGCTCAGATAGCGGGGGGGCCTTCAATGAGCAGTTCTTC
TRBD2	.	TRBV5-1	TRBJ2-7	CASSYGEGEQYF	TGCGCCAGCAGCTATGGGGAGGGCGAGCAGTACTTC
.	few	TRBV20-1	TRBJ2-7	CSAREGAYYEQYF	TGCAGTGCTAGAGAGGGGGCATACTACGAGCAGTACTTC